This is a list of T cell receptor beta chains from one sample in a study of T cells in localized non-small cell lung cancer. Assay: immunoSEQ multiplex PCR; the TCRdb copy retains only in-frame clones and omits some. The sample holds some 49,000 clones, about 86% seen once. The sequences come from peripheral blood mononuclear cells, collected before any cancer treatment. Source of these receptors: a man aged 40-75 years with stage III lung adenocarcinoma. Both conserved end residues are part of each CDR3. The D gene is left open where the match is weak. Clone size, where shown, is once, few, many, or a class for clones that have expanded.

d_call j_call cdr3_length v_call clone_size cdr3_aa cdr3_nt
- TRBJ2-3 11 TRBV2 - CASEYSDTQYF TGTGCCAGCGAATACTCAGATACGCAGTATTTT
- TRBJ2-1 14 TRBV9 few CASSVAGGHNEQFF TGTGCCAGCAGCGTAGCGGGGGGCCACAATGAGCAGTTCTTC
TRBD2 TRBJ2-5 16 TRBV6-5 - CASSYSLAGGRGTQYF TGTGCCAGCAGTTACTCACTAGCGGGGGGAAGGGGGACCCAGTACTTC
TRBD2 TRBJ2-5 15 TRBV11-3 once CASSLKTGGLETQYF TGTGCCAGCAGCTTAAAAACGGGGGGGCTAGAGACCCAGTACTTC
- TRBJ2-7 15 TRBV5-8 - CASSAGTLSSYEQYF TGTGCCAGCAGCGCCGGGACACTGAGCTCCTACGAGCAGTACTTC
- TRBJ1-2 14 TRBV6-5 - CASSYVGSADGYTF TGTGCCAGCAGTTACGTGGGGTCCGCCGATGGCTACACCTTC
- TRBJ2-7 17 TRBV10-3 many CAINSVEKRGGYYEQYF TGTGCCATAAATAGCGTTGAGAAGAGGGGGGGTTACTACGAGCAGTACTTC
TRBD1 TRBJ1-5 14 TRBV6-1 - CASRGQYSNQPQHF TGTGCCAGCAGGGGACAGTATAGCAATCAGCCCCAGCATTTT
- TRBJ1-5 14 TRBV6-5 - CASSYRGGVQPQHF TGTGCCAGCAGTTACAGGGGTGGAGTACAGCCCCAGCATTTT
TRBD1 TRBJ2-7 13 TRBV30 once CAWSRTGGDEQYF TGTGCCTGGAGCCGAACAGGGGGCGACGAGCAGTACTTC
- TRBJ1-4 15 TRBV14 - CASSQVRHPGEKLFF TGTGCCAGCAGCCAAGTCCGACACCCCGGGGAAAAACTGTTTTTT
TRBD2 TRBJ2-1 20 TRBV7-8 once CASSLAVYPRDYQEHNEQFF TGTGCCAGCAGCTTAGCGGTCTACCCACGGGACTACCAGGAGCACAATGAGCAGTTCTTC
- TRBJ2-7 14 TRBV5-6 - CASSLEPDSYEQYF TGTGCCAGCAGCTTGGAACCAGATTCCTACGAGCAGTACTTC
- TRBJ2-5 19 TRBV18 - CASSPLGHQAVGDQETQYF TGTGCCAGCTCACCATTGGGACACCAGGCCGTTGGGGATCAAGAGACCCAGTACTTC
- TRBJ1-2 15 TRBV7-9 - CASSLPGGRSYGYTF TGTGCCAGCAGCTTACCGGGGGGGCGCTCCTATGGCTACACCTTC
- TRBJ2-7 14 TRBV4-1 - CASSQVTSSYEQYF TGCGCCAGCAGCCAAGTGACTAGCTCCTACGAGCAGTACTTC
TRBD2 TRBJ2-1 15 TRBV4-2 few CASSQDSGVNNEQFF TGTGCCAGCAGCCAAGATAGCGGGGTGAACAATGAGCAGTTCTTC
- TRBJ1-1 14 TRBV28 - CASSLNERIPEAFF TGTGCCAGCAGCCTGAACGAGAGGATTCCTGAAGCTTTCTTT
TRBD2 TRBJ2-3 14 TRBV30 - CASRLAGGGGTQYF TGTGCCTCTCGACTAGCGGGGGGAGGGGGTACGCAGTATTTT
- TRBJ1-2 13 TRBV28 - CASSLPEYYGYTF TGTGCCAGCAGTTTACCGGAGTACTATGGCTACACCTTC
TRBD1 TRBJ2-5 14 TRBV19 - CASSPQGAQETQYF TGTGCCAGTAGTCCGCAGGGGGCCCAAGAGACCCAGTACTTC